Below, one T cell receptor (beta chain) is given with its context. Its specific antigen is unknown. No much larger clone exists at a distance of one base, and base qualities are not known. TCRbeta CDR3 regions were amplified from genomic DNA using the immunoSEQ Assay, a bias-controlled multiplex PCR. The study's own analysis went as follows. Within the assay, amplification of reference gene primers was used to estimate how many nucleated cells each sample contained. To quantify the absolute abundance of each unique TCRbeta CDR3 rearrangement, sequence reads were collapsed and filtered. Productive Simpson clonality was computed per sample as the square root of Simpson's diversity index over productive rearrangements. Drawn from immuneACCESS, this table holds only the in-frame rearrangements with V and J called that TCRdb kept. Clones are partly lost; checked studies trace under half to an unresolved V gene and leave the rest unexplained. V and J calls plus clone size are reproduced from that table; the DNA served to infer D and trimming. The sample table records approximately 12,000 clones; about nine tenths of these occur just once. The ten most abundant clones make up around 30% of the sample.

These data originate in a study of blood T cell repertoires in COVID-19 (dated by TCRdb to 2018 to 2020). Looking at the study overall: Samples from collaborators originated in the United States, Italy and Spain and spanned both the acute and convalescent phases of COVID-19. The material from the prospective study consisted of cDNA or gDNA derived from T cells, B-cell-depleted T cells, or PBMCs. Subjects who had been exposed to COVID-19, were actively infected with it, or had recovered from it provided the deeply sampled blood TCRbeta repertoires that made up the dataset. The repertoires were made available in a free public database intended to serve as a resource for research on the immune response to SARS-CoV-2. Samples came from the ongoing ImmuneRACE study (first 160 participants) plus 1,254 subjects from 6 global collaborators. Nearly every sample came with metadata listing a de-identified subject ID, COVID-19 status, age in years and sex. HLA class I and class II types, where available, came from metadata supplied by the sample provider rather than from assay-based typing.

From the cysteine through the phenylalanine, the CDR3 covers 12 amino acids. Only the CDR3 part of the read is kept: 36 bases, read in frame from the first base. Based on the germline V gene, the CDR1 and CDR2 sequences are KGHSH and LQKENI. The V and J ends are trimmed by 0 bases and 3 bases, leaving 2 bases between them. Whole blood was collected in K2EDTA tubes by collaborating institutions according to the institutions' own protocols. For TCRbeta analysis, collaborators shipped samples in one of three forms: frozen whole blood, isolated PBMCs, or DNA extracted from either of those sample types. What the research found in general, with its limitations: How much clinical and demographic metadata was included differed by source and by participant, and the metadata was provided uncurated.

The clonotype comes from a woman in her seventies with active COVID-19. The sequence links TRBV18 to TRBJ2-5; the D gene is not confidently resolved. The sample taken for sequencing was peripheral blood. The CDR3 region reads CASSPPEETQYF. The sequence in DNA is TGTGCCAGCTCACCACCCGAAGAGACCCAGTACTTC.